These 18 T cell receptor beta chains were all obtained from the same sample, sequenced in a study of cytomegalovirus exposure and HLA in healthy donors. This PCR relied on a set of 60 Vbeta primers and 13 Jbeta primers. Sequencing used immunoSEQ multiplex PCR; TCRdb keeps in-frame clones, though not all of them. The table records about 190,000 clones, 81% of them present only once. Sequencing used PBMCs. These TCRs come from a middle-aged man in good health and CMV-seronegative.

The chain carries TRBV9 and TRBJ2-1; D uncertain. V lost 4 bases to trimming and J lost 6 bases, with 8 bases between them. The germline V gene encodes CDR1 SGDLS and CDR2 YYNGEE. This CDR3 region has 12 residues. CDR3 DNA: TGTGCCAGCAGCCTAGACGGCAATGAGCAGTTCTTC. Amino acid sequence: CASSLDGNEQFF.

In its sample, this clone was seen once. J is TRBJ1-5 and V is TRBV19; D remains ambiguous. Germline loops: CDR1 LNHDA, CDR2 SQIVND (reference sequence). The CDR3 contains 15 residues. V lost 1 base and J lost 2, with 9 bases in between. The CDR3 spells CASSIVKEGNQPQHF. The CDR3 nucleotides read TGTGCCAGTAGTATAGTTAAGGAGGGCAATCAGCCCCAGCATTTT.

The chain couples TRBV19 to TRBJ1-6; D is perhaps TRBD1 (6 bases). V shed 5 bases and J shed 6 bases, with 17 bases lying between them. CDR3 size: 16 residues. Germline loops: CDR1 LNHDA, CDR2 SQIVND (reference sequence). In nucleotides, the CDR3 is TGTGCCAGTAGTGGGACGGGAGGGGGTGGTAATTCACCCCTCCACTTT. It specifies CASSGTGGGGNSPLHF. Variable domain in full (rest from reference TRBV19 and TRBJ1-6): DGGITQSPKYLFRKEGQNVTLSCEQNLNHDAMYWYRQDPGQGLRLIYYSQIVNDFQKGDIAEGYSVSREKKESFPLTVTSAQKNPTAFYLCASSGTGGGGNSPLHFGNGTRLTVT.

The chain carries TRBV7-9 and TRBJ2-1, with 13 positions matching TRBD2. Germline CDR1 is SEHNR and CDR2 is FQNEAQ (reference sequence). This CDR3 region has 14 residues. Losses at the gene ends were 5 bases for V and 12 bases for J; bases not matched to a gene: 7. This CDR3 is CASSLPGLAGLQFF. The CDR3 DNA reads TGTGCCAGCAGCCTACCGGGACTAGCGGGGTTGCAGTTCTTC.

CDR3 nucleotide sequence: TGTGCCAGCAGCTTAGGGTCTCAGCCTCAAGAGGAGCAGTACTTC. Its translation is CASSLGSQPQEEQYF. V usage is TRBV7-2 and J usage is TRBJ2-5; D gene uncertain. The V gene lost 1 base and the J gene lost 11 bases, with 20 bases spanning the gap. The germline gives CDR1 SGHTA, CDR2 FQGNSA. The CDR3 is 15 amino acids. Using reference TRBV7-2 and TRBJ2-5 for the parts outside the CDR3, the full variable domain is GAGVSQSPSNKVTEKGKDVELRCDPISGHTALYWYRQSLGQGLEFLIYFQGNSAPDKSGLPSDRFSAERTGGSVSTLTIQRTQQEDSAVYLCASSLGSQPQEEQYFGPGTRLLVL.

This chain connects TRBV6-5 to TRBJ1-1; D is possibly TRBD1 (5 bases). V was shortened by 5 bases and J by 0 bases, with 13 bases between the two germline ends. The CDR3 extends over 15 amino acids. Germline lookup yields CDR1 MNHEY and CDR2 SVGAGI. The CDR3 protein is CASSPVRVMNTEAFF. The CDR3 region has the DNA TGTGCCAGCAGTCCCGTCAGGGTTATGAACACTGAAGCTTTCTTT.

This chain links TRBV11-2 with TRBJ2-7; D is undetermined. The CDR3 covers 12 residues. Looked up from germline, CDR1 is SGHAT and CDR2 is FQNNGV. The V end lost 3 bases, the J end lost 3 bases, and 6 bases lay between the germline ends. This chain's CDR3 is CASSLANYEQYF. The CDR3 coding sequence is TGTGCCAGCAGCTTGGCCAACTACGAGCAGTACTTC.

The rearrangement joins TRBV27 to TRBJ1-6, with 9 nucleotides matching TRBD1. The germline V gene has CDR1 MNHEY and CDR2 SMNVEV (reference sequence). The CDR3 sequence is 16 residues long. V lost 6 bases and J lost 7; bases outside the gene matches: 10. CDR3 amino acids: CASSPFGTGRNSPLHF. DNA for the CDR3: TGTGCCAGCAGCCCCTTCGGGACAGGGAGAAATTCACCCCTCCACTTT.

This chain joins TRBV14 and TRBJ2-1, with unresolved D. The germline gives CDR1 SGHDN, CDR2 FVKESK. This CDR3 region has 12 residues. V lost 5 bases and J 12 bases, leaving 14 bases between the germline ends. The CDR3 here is CASSSRNHGQFF. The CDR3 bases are TGTGCCAGCAGCTCTAGGAACCATGGGCAGTTCTTC. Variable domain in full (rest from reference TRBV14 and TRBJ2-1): EAGVTQFPSHSVIEKGQTVTLRCDPISGHDNLYWYRRVMGKEIKFLLHFVKESKQDESGMPNNRFLAERTGGTYSTLKVQPAELEDSGVYFCASSSRNHGQFFGPGTRLTVL.

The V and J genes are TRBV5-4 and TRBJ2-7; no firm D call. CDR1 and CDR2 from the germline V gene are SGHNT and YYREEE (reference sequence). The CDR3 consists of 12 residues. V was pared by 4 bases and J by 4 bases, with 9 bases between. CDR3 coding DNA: TGTGCCAGCAGCCTGGATCAGTACGAGCAGTACTTC. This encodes CASSLDQYEQYF.

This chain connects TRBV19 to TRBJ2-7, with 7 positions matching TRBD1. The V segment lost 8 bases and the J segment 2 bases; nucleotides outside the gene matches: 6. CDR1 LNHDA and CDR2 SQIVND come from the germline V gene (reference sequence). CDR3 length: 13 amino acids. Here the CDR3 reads CASSGGKTYEQYF. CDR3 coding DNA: TGTGCCAGTTCAGGGGGTAAAACCTACGAGCAGTACTTC. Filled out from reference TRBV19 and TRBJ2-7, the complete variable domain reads DGGITQSPKYLFRKEGQNVTLSCEQNLNHDAMYWYRQDPGQGLRLIYYSQIVNDFQKGDIAEGYSVSREKKESFPLTVTSAQKNPTAFYLCASSGGKTYEQYFGPGTRLTVT.

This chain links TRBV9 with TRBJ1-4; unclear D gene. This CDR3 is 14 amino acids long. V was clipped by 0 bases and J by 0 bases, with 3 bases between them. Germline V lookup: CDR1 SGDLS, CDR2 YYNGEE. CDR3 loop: CASSVGATNEKLFF. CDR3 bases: TGTGCCAGCAGCGTAGGAGCAACTAATGAAAAACTGTTTTTT.

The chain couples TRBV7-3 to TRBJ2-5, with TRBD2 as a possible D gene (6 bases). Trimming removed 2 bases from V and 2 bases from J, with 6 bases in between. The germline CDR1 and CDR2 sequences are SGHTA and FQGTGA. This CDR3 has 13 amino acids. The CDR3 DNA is TGTGCCAGCAGCTTACGGGGGCAAGAGACCCAGTACTTC. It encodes CASSLRGQETQYF.

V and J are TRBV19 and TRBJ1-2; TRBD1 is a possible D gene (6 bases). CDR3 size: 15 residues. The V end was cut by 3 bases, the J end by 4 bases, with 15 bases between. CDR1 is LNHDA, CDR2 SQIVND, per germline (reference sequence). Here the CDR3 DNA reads TGTGCCAGTAGTATCCGGGTTGGGACAAGCTATGGCTACACCTTC. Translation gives CASSIRVGTSYGYTF.

The CDR3 loop reads CSASQQLGYTF. DNA for the CDR3: TGCAGTGCCAGCCAACAGCTTGGCTACACCTTC. The J gene is TRBJ1-2, the V gene TRBV20-1; D gene uncertain. Germline-derived CDR1 and CDR2 are DFQATT and SNEGSKA (reference sequence). This CDR3 contains 11 residues. Trimming left V 6 bases short and J 7 bases short, with 12 bases between.

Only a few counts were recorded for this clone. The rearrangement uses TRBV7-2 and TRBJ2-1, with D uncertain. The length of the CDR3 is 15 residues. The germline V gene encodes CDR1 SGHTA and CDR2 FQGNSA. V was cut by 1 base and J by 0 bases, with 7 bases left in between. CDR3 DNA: TGTGCCAGCAGCTTAGGCCCCAGCTCCTACAATGAGCAGTTCTTC. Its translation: CASSLGPSSYNEQFF.

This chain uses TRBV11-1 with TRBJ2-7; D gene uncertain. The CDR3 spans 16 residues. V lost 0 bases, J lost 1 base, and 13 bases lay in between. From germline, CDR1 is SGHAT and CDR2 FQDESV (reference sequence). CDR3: CASSLARSTYSYEQYF. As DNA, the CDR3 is TGTGCCAGCAGCTTAGCGAGGAGTACTTATTCCTACGAGCAGTACTTC.

This CDR3 reads CASSLGGQGRTGELFF. In nucleotides, the CDR3 is TGTGCCAGCAGTTTAGGGGGACAGGGTCGAACCGGGGAGCTGTTTTTT. This chain links TRBV27 with TRBJ2-2; 9 bases map to TRBD1. From germline, CDR1 is MNHEY and CDR2 SMNVEV (reference sequence). V shed 2 bases, J shed 5 bases, and the junction held 6 bases outside the gene matches. The CDR3 spans 16 residues.